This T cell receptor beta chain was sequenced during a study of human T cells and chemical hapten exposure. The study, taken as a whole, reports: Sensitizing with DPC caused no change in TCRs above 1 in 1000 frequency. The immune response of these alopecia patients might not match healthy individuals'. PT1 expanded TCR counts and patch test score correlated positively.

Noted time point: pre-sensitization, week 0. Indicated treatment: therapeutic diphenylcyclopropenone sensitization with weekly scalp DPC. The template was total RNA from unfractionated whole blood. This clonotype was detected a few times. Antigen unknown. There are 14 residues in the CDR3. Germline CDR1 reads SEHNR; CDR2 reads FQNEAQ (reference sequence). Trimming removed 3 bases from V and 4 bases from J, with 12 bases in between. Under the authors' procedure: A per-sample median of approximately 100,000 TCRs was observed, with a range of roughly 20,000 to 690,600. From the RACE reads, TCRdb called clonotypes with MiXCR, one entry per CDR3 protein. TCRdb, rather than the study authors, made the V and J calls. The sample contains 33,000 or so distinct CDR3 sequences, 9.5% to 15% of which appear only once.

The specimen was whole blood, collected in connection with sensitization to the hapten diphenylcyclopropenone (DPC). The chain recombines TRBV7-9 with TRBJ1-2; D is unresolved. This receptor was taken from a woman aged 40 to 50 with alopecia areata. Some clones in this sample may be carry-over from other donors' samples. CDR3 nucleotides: TGTGCCAGCAGCTTCGGCGGGGAGGTCTATGGCTACACCTTC. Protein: CASSFGGEVYGYTF. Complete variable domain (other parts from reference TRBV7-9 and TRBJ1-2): DTGVSQNPRHKITKRGQNVTFRCDPISEHNRLYWYRQTLGQGPEFLTYFQNEAQLEKSRLLSDRFSAERPKGSFSTLEIQRTEQGDSAMYLCASSFGGEVYGYTFGSGTRLTVV.